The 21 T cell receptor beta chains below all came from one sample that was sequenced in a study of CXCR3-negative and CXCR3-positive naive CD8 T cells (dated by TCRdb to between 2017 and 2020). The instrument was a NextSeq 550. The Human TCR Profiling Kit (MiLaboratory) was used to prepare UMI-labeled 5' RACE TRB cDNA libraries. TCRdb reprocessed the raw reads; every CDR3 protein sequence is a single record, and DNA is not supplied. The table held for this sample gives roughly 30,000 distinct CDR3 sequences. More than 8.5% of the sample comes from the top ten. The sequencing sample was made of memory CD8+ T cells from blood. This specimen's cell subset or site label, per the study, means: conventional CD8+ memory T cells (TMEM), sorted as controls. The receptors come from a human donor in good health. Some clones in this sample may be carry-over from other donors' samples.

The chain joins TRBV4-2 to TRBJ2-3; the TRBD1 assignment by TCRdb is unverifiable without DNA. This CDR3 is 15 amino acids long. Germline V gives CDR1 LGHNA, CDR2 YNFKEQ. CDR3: CASSQSGTSRDTQYF.

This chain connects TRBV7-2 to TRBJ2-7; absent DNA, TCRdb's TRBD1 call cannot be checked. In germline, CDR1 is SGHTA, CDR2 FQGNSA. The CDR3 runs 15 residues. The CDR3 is CASSLLQGPYYEQYF.

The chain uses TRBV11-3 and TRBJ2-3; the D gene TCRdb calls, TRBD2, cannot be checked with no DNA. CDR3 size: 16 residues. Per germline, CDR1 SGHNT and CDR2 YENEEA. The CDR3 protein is CASSFPGGGDLDTQYF.

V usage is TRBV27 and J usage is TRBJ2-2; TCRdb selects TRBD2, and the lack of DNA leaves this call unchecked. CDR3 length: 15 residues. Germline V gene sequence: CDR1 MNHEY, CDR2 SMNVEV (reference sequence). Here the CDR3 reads CVSSLTFGGSGELFF.

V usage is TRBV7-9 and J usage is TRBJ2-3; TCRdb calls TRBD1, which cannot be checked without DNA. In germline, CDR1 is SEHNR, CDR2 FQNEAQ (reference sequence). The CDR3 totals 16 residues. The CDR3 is CASSDKTGAGTDTQYF.

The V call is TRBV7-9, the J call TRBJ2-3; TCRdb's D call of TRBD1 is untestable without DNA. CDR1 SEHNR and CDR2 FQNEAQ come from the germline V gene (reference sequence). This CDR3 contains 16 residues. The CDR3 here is CTSSFSGTTAWYTQYF.

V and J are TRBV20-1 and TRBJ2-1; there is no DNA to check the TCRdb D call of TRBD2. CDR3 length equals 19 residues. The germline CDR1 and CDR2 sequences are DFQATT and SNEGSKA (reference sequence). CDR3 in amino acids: CSAYPPGLAGGRPYNEQFF.

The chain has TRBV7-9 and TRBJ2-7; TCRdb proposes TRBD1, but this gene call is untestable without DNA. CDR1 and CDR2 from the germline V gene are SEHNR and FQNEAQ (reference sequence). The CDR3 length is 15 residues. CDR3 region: CASSHRDRGGYEQYF.

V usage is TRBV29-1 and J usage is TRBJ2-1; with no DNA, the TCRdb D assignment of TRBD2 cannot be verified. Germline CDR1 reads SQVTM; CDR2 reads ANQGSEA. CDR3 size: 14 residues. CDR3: CSVRTSGGYNEQFF.

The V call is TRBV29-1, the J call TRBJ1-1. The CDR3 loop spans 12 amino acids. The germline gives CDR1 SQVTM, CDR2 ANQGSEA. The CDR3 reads CSAEAEKPEAFF.

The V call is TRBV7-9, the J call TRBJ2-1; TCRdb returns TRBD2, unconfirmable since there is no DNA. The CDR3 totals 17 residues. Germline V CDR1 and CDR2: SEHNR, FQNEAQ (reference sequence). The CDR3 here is CASSLLGLLTSYNEQFF.

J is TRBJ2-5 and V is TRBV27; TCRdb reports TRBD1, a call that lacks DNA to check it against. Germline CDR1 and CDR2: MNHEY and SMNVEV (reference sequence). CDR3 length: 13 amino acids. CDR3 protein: CASSSDRGETQYF.

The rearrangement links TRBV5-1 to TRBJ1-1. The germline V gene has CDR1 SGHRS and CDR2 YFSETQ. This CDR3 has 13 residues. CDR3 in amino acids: CASSGLENTEAFF. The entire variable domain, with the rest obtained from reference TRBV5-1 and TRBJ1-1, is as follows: KAGVTQTPRYLIKTRGQQVTLSCSPISGHRSVSWYQQTPGQGLQFLFEYFSETQRNKGNFPGRFSGRQFSNSRSEMNVSTLELGDSALYLCASSGLENTEAFFGQGTRLTVV.

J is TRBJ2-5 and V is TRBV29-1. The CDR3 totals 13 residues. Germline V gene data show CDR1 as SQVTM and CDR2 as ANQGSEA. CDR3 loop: CSERPGNQETQYF. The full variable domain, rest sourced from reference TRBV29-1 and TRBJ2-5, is SAVISQKPSRDICQRGTSLTIQCQVDSQVTMMFWYRQQPGQSLTLIATANQGSEATYESGFVIDKFPISRPNLTFSTLTVSNMSPEDSSIYLCSERPGNQETQYFGPGTRLLVL.

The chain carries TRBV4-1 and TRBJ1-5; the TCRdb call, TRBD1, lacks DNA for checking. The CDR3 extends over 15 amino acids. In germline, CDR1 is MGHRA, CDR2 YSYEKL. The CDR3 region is CASSQDTGILGPQHF.

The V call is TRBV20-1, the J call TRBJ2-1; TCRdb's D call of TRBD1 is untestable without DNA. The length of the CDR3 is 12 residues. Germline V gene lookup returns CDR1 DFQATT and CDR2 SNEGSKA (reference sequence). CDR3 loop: CGPSDRYNEQFF.

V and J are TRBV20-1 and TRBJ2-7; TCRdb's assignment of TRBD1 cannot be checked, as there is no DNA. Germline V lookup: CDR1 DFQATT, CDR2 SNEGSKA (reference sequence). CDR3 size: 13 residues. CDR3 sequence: CSAREQGVDEQYF.

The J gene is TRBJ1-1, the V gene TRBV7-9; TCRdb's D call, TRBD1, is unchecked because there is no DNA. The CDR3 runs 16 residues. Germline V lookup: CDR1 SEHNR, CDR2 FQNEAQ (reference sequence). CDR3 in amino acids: CASSPRGQPSGAEAFF.

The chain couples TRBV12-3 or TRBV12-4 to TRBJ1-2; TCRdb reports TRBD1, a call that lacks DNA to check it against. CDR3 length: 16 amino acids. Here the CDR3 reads CASSPLAISYFYGYTF.

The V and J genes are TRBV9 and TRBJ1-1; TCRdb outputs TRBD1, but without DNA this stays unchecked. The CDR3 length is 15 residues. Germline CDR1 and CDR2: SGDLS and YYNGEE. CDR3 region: CASSAGGIVNTEAFF.

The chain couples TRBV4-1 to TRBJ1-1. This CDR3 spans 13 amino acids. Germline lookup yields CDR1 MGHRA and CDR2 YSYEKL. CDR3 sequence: CASSQDWSTEAFF.